This TCR beta chain originates from a study of control samples from healthy donors and cancer patients. V was cut by 4 bases and J by 2 bases, with 17 bases left in between. The germline CDR1 and CDR2 sequences are LNHDA and SQIVND (reference sequence). The CDR3 has 16 amino acids. The table came from immunoSEQ multiplex PCR; TCRdb's copy has only in-frame clones and leaves some out. This table has 130,000 or so clones, about 90% appearing once. This receptor was obtained from a man aged 60-69 years in good health. This chain uses TRBV19 with TRBJ1-1; D ambiguous. The specimen was blood. The CDR3 spells CASSSATVSVNTEAFF. As DNA, the CDR3 is TGTGCCAGTAGTAGCGCGACCGTTAGTGTCAACACTGAAGCTTTCTTT. Using reference TRBV19 and TRBJ1-1 for the parts outside the CDR3, the full variable domain is DGGITQSPKYLFRKEGQNVTLSCEQNLNHDAMYWYRQDPGQGLRLIYYSQIVNDFQKGDIAEGYSVSREKKESFPLTVTSAQKNPTAFYLCASSSATVSVNTEAFFGQGTRLTVV.